This T cell receptor (beta chain) was obtained from a study of blood T cell repertoires in COVID-19. This clone came up a few times. CDR1 is SGHRS and CDR2 is YFSETQ in the germline V gene. V was clipped by 1 base and J by 4 bases; unmatched bases: 2. The CDR3 consists of 14 residues. Here immunoSEQ multiplex PCR was the method, and the copy in TCRdb shows in-frame clones only, minus some. The table includes about 260,000 clones, around 80% detected once. The chain links TRBV5-1 to TRBJ2-1; 7 nucleotides match TRBD2. The sample comprised peripheral blood. This TCR came from a man aged 55 to 70 with acute or convalescent COVID-19. Here the CDR3 DNA reads TGCGCCAGCAGCTTGTCCGGGGGGTACAATGAGCAGTTCTTC. Encoded protein: CASSLSGGYNEQFF.